The 29 T cell receptor beta chains listed next were all sequenced from one sample in a study of cytomegalovirus exposure and HLA in healthy donors. The PCR employed 60 Vbeta primers together with 13 Jbeta primers. Assay: immunoSEQ multiplex PCR; the TCRdb copy retains only in-frame clones and omits some. Seen here are roughly 130,000 clones, roughly 87% observed once, and the top ten hold roughly 0.5%. The sequenced material came from PBMCs. These receptors were collected from a woman between 40 and 55 years old in good health and CMV-seronegative.

CDR3 residues: CASSYPGTGSGYTF. The CDR3 DNA follows: TGTGCCAGCAGTTACCCTGGGACAGGGAGTGGCTACACCTTC. The rearrangement uses TRBV6-5 and TRBJ1-2, with TRBD1 matching 9 bases. Unmatched junction bases numbered 5, after V lost 2 bases and J lost 7 bases. The CDR3 has 14 amino acids. Germline V gene lookup returns CDR1 MNHEY and CDR2 SVGAGI.

The chain uses TRBV5-1 and TRBJ1-4; D is possibly TRBD1 (5 bases). V shed 4 bases and J shed 0 bases, with 13 bases lying between them. CDR1 and CDR2 from the germline V gene are SGHRS and YFSETQ. This CDR3 is 16 amino acids long. The CDR3 DNA sequence: TGCGCCAGCAGCCCAAATGGAGGGGCAACTAATGAAAAACTGTTTTTT. Its translation is CASSPNGGATNEKLFF. Filled out from reference TRBV5-1 and TRBJ1-4, the complete variable domain reads KAGVTQTPRYLIKTRGQQVTLSCSPISGHRSVSWYQQTPGQGLQFLFEYFSETQRNKGNFPGRFSGRQFSNSRSEMNVSTLELGDSALYLCASSPNGGATNEKLFFGSGTQLSVL.

Concerning this clone itself: At the DNA level, this CDR3 is encoded by other sequences in the same sample as well. V and J are TRBV30 and TRBJ1-3, with unresolved D. V lost 4 bases and J lost 0, with 4 bases in between. The germline CDR1 and CDR2 sequences are GTSNPN and SVGIG (reference sequence). The CDR3 has 12 residues. The CDR3 loop reads CAWTSSGNTIYF. For the CDR3, the DNA is TGTGCCTGGACATCCTCTGGAAACACCATATATTTT.

The V call is TRBV7-3, the J call TRBJ2-1; weak D call: TRBD1 (5 bases). The CDR3 totals 14 residues. Germline V CDR1 and CDR2: SGHTA, FQGTGA. Between the trimmed V and J ends, which lost 8 bases and 5 bases, there was a span of 16 bases. This chain's CDR3 is CASSTTRADNEQFF. CDR3 bases: TGTGCCAGCTCAACCACCAGGGCCGACAATGAGCAGTTCTTC.

V is TRBV9 and J is TRBJ2-7; 10 bases line up with TRBD2. V gave up 4 bases and J gave up 4 bases; unmatched junction bases: 11. This CDR3 comprises 16 residues. The germline V gene has CDR1 SGDLS and CDR2 YYNGEE. This CDR3 is CASSRGLAGARYEQYF. CDR3 DNA sequence: TGTGCCAGCAGCCGAGGGCTAGCGGGAGCCAGGTACGAGCAGTACTTC.

The CDR3 nucleotides read TGCGCCAGCAGCTTCGGGACTAGCGGGAGTTATAGCTCCTACGAGCAGTACTTC. Protein sequence: CASSFGTSGSYSSYEQYF. V usage is TRBV5-1 and J usage is TRBJ2-7; 14 nucleotides line up with TRBD2. CDR1 SGHRS and CDR2 YFSETQ come from the germline V gene. J lost 0 bases, V lost 2 bases, and 7 bases had no gene match. The CDR3 is 18 residues long.

Worth noting for this clone: One junction end does not reproduce the germline sequence, and a read error may be involved. The chain couples TRBV7-7 to TRBJ2-3, with 14 nucleotides matching TRBD2. The germline V gene has CDR1 SSHAT and CDR2 FNYEAQ (reference sequence). The CDR3 runs to 16 residues. In nucleotides, the CDR3 is TGTGCTAGCAGCAAGGGACTAGCGGGAGACACAGATACGCAGTATTTT. Protein: CASSKGLAGDTDTQYF.

This rearrangement joins TRBV7-6 to TRBJ2-1; D is perhaps TRBD2 (6 bases). The germline CDR1 and CDR2 sequences are SGHVS and FNYEAQ. The germline V and J ends were trimmed by 5 bases and 4 bases, with 12 bases remaining between them. CDR3 length equals 14 residues. This chain's CDR3 is CASSPSDYYNEQFF. Written as DNA, the CDR3 is TGTGCCAGCAGCCCATCGGACTATTACAATGAGCAGTTCTTC.

The V and J genes are TRBV9 and TRBJ2-5; D is possibly TRBD2 (6 bases). The DNA end is a closer match to TRBJ2-7, so the J assignment may be wrong. CDR3 length: 15 amino acids. Germline loops: CDR1 SGDLS, CDR2 YYNGEE. The CDR3 reads CASSVAAGSLYEQYF. The CDR3 DNA sequence: TGTGCCAGCAGCGTAGCCGCGGGAAGCTTGTACGAGCAGTACTTC.

The V gene is TRBV19, the J gene TRBJ2-1; 8 nucleotides align to TRBD2. The CDR3 has 15 amino acids. Germline V gene data show CDR1 as LNHDA and CDR2 as SQIVND (reference sequence). Trimming removed 1 base from V and 6 bases from J; junction bases left unmatched: 5. This CDR3 is CASSIGAGAFNEQFF. CDR3 DNA: TGTGCCAGTAGTATAGGAGCGGGAGCGTTCAATGAGCAGTTCTTC. The full variable domain, rest sourced from reference TRBV19 and TRBJ2-1, is DGGITQSPKYLFRKEGQNVTLSCEQNLNHDAMYWYRQDPGQGLRLIYYSQIVNDFQKGDIAEGYSVSREKKESFPLTVTSAQKNPTAFYLCASSIGAGAFNEQFFGPGTRLTVL.

About this clone: A junction end diverges from the germline sequence, so it may reflect a read error. The V and J genes are TRBV7-7 and TRBJ2-1; TRBD2 aligns across 8 bases. This CDR3 spans 16 amino acids. Germline CDR1 reads SSHAT; CDR2 reads FNYEAQ (reference sequence). Here the CDR3 DNA reads TGTGCTAGCAGCTTAGGACGAACTAGCGGTTACAATGAGCAGTTCTTC. Its protein is CASSLGRTSGYNEQFF.

This clone has only a few counts. The chain uses TRBV4-1 and TRBJ1-1; no clear D gene. The CDR3 has 14 amino acids. Trimming pared 0 bases from V and 1 base from J, leaving 6 bases between. Germline values: CDR1 MGHRA, CDR2 YSYEKL. The CDR3 region has the DNA TGCGCCAGCAGCCAAGACCAGTCGAACACTGAAGCTTTCTTT. This sequence encodes CASSQDQSNTEAFF.

The V call is TRBV7-8, the J call TRBJ2-7; 9 positions match TRBD1. Germline assignment: CDR1 SGHVS and CDR2 FQNEAQ. The CDR3 loop spans 13 amino acids. J was trimmed by 7 bases and V by 5 bases; bases with no gene match: 6. CDR3 protein: CASSPGQGWEQYF. CDR3 nucleotide sequence: TGTGCCAGCAGCCCGGGACAGGGTTGGGAGCAGTACTTC. The variable domain in full, completed from reference TRBV7-8 and TRBJ2-7, reads GAGVSQSPRYKVAKRGQDVALRCDPISGHVSLFWYQQALGQGPEFLTYFQNEAQLDKSGLPSDRFFAERPEGSVSTLKIQRTQQEDSAVYLCASSPGQGWEQYFGPGTRLTVT.

This clone was detected only once. The rearrangement links TRBV7-9 to TRBJ2-5; D not certain. The CDR3 runs 14 residues. Trimming removed 4 bases from V and 3 bases from J, with 12 bases in between. Germline loops: CDR1 SEHNR, CDR2 FQNEAQ (reference sequence). CDR3 sequence (DNA): TGTGCCAGCAGCTCCTACGTTGGAGAAGAGACCCAGTACTTC. This encodes CASSSYVGEETQYF.

This chain connects TRBV7-9 to TRBJ1-4; D remains unclear. The CDR3 loop spans 14 amino acids. Germline-derived CDR1 and CDR2 are SEHNR and FQNEAQ (reference sequence). V shed 3 bases and J shed 8 bases, with 13 bases lying between them. CDR3 sequence reads: CASSFGRAGEKLFF. The CDR3 DNA follows: TGTGCCAGCAGCTTTGGACGGGCGGGGGAAAAACTGTTTTTT.

The chain uses TRBV7-2 and TRBJ2-2; TRBD2 aligns across 8 bases. After removal of 3 bases from V and 0 bases from J, the junction contained 0 bases not matched to a gene. CDR1 is SGHTA, CDR2 FQGNSA, per germline. This CDR3 has 15 residues. The CDR3 nucleotides are TGTGCCAGCAGCTTGGGACTAGCGAACACCGGGGAGCTGTTTTTT. Its translation is CASSLGLANTGELFF.

The chain couples TRBV7-3 to TRBJ2-1, with a tentative D call TRBD2 (5 bases). V lost 4 bases and J lost 6, with 16 bases in between. CDR1 SGHTA and CDR2 FQGTGA come from the germline V gene. This CDR3 spans 15 amino acids. CDR3 DNA sequence: TGTGCCAGCAGCTCCTCGGCGGGTCGAGGCAATGAGCAGTTCTTC. Protein sequence: CASSSSAGRGNEQFF. Full variable domain (rest looked up from reference TRBV7-3 and TRBJ2-1): GAGVSQTPSNKVTEKGKYVELRCDPISGHTALYWYRQSLGQGPEFLIYFQGTGAADDSGLPNDRFFAVRPEGSVSTLKIQRTERGDSAVYLCASSSSAGRGNEQFFGPGTRLTVL.

CDR3 region: CASSLRGMTQYF. The CDR3 DNA sequence: TGTGCCAGCAGCTTACGGGGTATGACGCAGTATTTT. The V call is TRBV7-2, the J call TRBJ2-3; tentative D call: TRBD2 (5 bases). The V and J ends lost 2 bases and 9 bases respectively, with 9 bases between them. Looked up from germline, CDR1 is SGHTA and CDR2 is FQGNSA. The length of the CDR3 is 12 residues. The full variable domain, its missing parts supplied by reference TRBV7-2 and TRBJ2-3, is GAGVSQSPSNKVTEKGKDVELRCDPISGHTALYWYRQSLGQGLEFLIYFQGNSAPDKSGLPSDRFSAERTGGSVSTLTIQRTQQEDSAVYLCASSLRGMTQYFGPGTRLTVL.

This sequence joins TRBV21-1 and TRBJ2-7; the DNA was not used to check the table's D call, TRBD2. TRBV21-1 is assigned pseudogene status. The CDR3 spans 17 residues. This CDR3 reads CASSKGAWGGRRCEQYF. The CDR3 DNA reads TGTGCCAGCAGCAAAGGCGCGTGGGGCGGGAGAAGGTGCGAGCAGTACTTC.

This chain uses TRBV27 with TRBJ2-5; a possible D gene is TRBD2 (6 bases). CDR3 length: 13 residues. The germline gives CDR1 MNHEY, CDR2 SMNVEV (reference sequence). The ends were cut back, 5 bases at V and 4 bases at J, with 11 bases in the middle. CDR3 nucleotide sequence: TGTGCCAGCAGTCATAGCGGAGGAGAGACCCAGTACTTC. It codes for CASSHSGGETQYF.

This rearrangement joins TRBV28 to TRBJ1-1, with D maybe TRBD1 (5 bases). With 4 bases removed from V and 0 bases from J, the gap between germline ends came to 12 bases. The CDR3 spans 15 residues. In germline, CDR1 is MDHEN, CDR2 SYDVKM. The CDR3 region has the DNA TGTGCCAGCAGTTCCAACAGGATCCTGAACACTGAAGCTTTCTTT. Its translation: CASSSNRILNTEAFF.

This chain links TRBV7-9 with TRBJ1-1, with D hard to call. V lost 8 bases to trimming and J lost 2 bases, with 12 bases between them. Germline-derived CDR1 and CDR2 are SEHNR and FQNEAQ (reference sequence). The CDR3 covers 13 residues. CDR3 nucleotide sequence: TGTGCCAGCGGAAAAACAGCTAACACTGAAGCTTTCTTT. Its protein is CASGKTANTEAFF.

About this clone itself: The sample carries other DNA sequences with the same CDR3. This rearrangement joins TRBV20-1 to TRBJ2-3, with D tentatively TRBD1 (6 bases). Germline V CDR1 and CDR2: DFQATT, SNEGSKA (reference sequence). V lost 3 bases to trimming and J lost 6 bases, with 7 bases between them. CDR3 size: 11 residues. In nucleotides, the CDR3 is TGCAGTGCTAGGAGGGGGGATACGCAGTATTTT. This gives the protein CSARRGDTQYF.

This clone was observed a single time. The rearrangement uses TRBV5-8 and TRBJ1-5; the D gene is possibly TRBD1 (5 bases). The V end was cut by 3 bases, the J end by 0 bases, with 10 bases between. CDR1 and CDR2 from the germline V gene are SGHTS and YDEGEE. This CDR3 spans 15 amino acids. In DNA form, the CDR3 reads TGTGCCAGCAGCTCCTACAGGAATAGCAATCAGCCCCAGCATTTT. Translated: CASSSYRNSNQPQHF.

The rearrangement uses TRBV2 and TRBJ2-4, with TRBD2 identical over 7 bases. Germline V gene lookup returns CDR1 SNHLY and CDR2 FYNNEI. The V and J ends lost 4 bases and 3 bases, in that order; junction bases with no gene match: 6. The CDR3 contains 15 residues. The CDR3 loop is CASSGEVAGKNIQYF. The CDR3 DNA reads as TGTGCCAGCAGTGGGGAGGTAGCGGGCAAAAACATTCAGTACTTC.

The chain recombines TRBV28 with TRBJ2-3; the match to TRBD2 covers 10 bases. CDR1 is MDHEN, CDR2 SYDVKM, per germline. The J segment lost 6 bases and the V segment lost 11 bases, leaving 11 bases of the junction unmatched. CDR3 length equals 14 residues. The CDR3: CAGASDSGRDTQYF. DNA for the CDR3: TGTGCCGGGGCTTCAGATAGCGGGAGGGATACGCAGTATTTT. The full variable domain, rest sourced from reference TRBV28 and TRBJ2-3, is DVKVTQSSRYLVKRTGEKVFLECVQDMDHENMFWYRQDPGLGLRLIYFSYDVKMKEKGDIPEGYSVSREKKERFSLILESASTNQTSMYLCAGASDSGRDTQYFGPGTRLTVL.

V usage is TRBV6-5 and J usage is TRBJ2-3; 7 bases map to TRBD2. The CDR3 loop spans 14 amino acids. Germline V gene sequence: CDR1 MNHEY, CDR2 SVGAGI. After removal of 7 bases from V and 4 bases from J, the junction contained 8 bases not matched to a gene. This CDR3 reads CASTRAGRADTQYF. CDR3 coding DNA: TGTGCCAGCACCAGAGCGGGAAGGGCAGATACGCAGTATTTT.

The chain combines TRBV6-1 with TRBJ1-4; D possibly corresponds to TRBD1 (5 bases). This CDR3 spans 15 amino acids. Germline CDR1 MNHNS, CDR2 SASEGT. Trimming shortened V by 4 bases and J by 5 bases, and 14 bases separated the two germline ends. The DNA for the CDR3 is TGTGCCAGCAGTGCTGGGAGGGCAGGGAATGAAAAACTGTTTTTT. Translating gives CASSAGRAGNEKLFF.

This chain uses TRBV6-6 with TRBJ1-4; D unclear. The CDR3 runs to 15 residues. Per the germline V gene, CDR1 is MNHNY and CDR2 is SVGAGI (reference sequence). Trimming pared 4 bases from V and 3 bases from J, leaving 12 bases between. CDR3 loop: CASSSSEQSNEKLFF. Written as DNA, the CDR3 is TGTGCCAGCAGTTCCTCGGAGCAATCTAATGAAAAACTGTTTTTT.